Below are 7 T cell receptor beta chains sequenced from a single sample in a study of blood T cell repertoires in COVID-19. TCRdb keeps only in-frame clones here, not all; method: immunoSEQ multiplex PCR. The data contain around 160,000 clones, 90% of them singletons. The sample was peripheral blood. Source of these receptors: a man in his sixties with active or convalescent COVID-19.

This clone turned up a few times. The CDR3 DNA follows: TGTGCCAGCAGCTTAGAGCGGGAGATATACAATGAGCAGTTCTTC. It specifies CASSLEREIYNEQFF. The chain links TRBV7-6 to TRBJ2-1, with TRBD2 matching over 8 bases. The CDR3 spans 15 residues. The germline gives CDR1 SGHVS, CDR2 FNYEAQ. The J segment lost 4 bases and the V segment lost 1 base, leaving 3 bases of the junction unmatched.

The chain is built from TRBV28 and TRBJ1-1; 7 bases are a match to TRBD1. The CDR3 spans 12 residues. With 5 bases clipped from V and 7 bases from J, the junction kept 4 bases outside the gene matches. Germline CDR1 MDHEN, CDR2 SYDVKM. CDR3 sequence: CASSLTGDEAFF. The CDR3 DNA follows: TGTGCCAGCAGTCTCACAGGGGATGAAGCTTTCTTT. Filled out from reference TRBV28 and TRBJ1-1, the complete variable domain reads DVKVTQSSRYLVKRTGEKVFLECVQDMDHENMFWYRQDPGLGLRLIYFSYDVKMKEKGDIPEGYSVSREKKERFSLILESASTNQTSMYLCASSLTGDEAFFGQGTRLTVV.

V gene TRBV19 combines with J gene TRBJ2-1, with TRBD2 matching 15 bases. The CDR3 is 16 residues long. CDR1 and CDR2 from the germline V gene are LNHDA and SQIVND (reference sequence). V trimming: 9 bases; J trimming: 7 bases; junction bases outside the gene matches: 10. As DNA, the CDR3 is TGTGCCAGCAGTGCCGAGGGACTAGCGGGAGGAAATGAGCAGTTCTTC. Translating gives CASSAEGLAGGNEQFF.

This clone occurred once. The gene calls are TRBV7-9 and TRBJ2-1; 14 bases fit TRBD2. CDR1 is SEHNR and CDR2 is FQNEAQ in the germline V gene (reference sequence). The CDR3 length is 15 residues. The junction had 6 bases not matched to a gene; V was cut back by 5 bases and J by 9 bases. The CDR3 is CASSLGLAGAGEQFF. In DNA, the CDR3 is TGTGCCAGCAGCCTGGGACTAGCGGGAGCGGGTGAGCAGTTCTTC. The full variable domain, in which reference TRBV7-9 and TRBJ2-1 provide the parts outside the CDR3, is DTGVSQNPRHKITKRGQNVTFRCDPISEHNRLYWYRQTLGQGPEFLTYFQNEAQLEKSRLLSDRFSAERPKGSFSTLEIQRTEQGDSAMYLCASSLGLAGAGEQFFGPGTRLTVL.

The chain joins TRBV5-8 to TRBJ1-5; 11 bases are a match to TRBD1. V was pared by 4 bases and J by 5 bases, with 5 bases of the junction left unmatched. There are 15 residues in the CDR3. Germline assignment: CDR1 SGHTS and CDR2 YDEGEE. The CDR3 DNA is TGTGCCAGCAGCGCGGACAGGGGGCGCGATCAGCCCCAGCATTTT. Translation: CASSADRGRDQPQHF.

This clone has more than one count but fewer than ten. The J gene is TRBJ2-7, the V gene TRBV5-6; TRBD1 matches at 7 bases. Trimming cost V 0 bases and J 5 bases; bases outside gene matches: 11. From germline, CDR1 is SGHDT and CDR2 YYEEEE. This CDR3 spans 16 amino acids. Here the CDR3 reads CASSLGTGQRVHEQYF. The CDR3 region has the DNA TGTGCCAGCAGCTTGGGGACAGGTCAGAGGGTCCACGAGCAGTACTTC.

The chain carries TRBV25-1 and TRBJ2-5; TRBD1 aligns across 8 bases. Germline-derived CDR1 and CDR2 are MGHDK and SYGVNS. The CDR3 sequence is 17 residues long. The trim removed 4 bases at V and 2 bases at J, leaving 12 bases unmatched. The CDR3 DNA follows: TGTGCCAGCAGTGGCTTCGACTCCGGGACAGGTCAAGAGACCCAGTACTTC. This codes for CASSGFDSGTGQETQYF.